The 17 T cell receptor beta chains below all came from one sample that was sequenced in a study of OX40 agonist ivuxolimab in advanced cancers. Libraries were constructed by the immunoSEQ multiplex PCR assay. TCRdb obtained this table from immuneACCESS and retained in-frame rearrangements with V and J assigned. These tables miss some clones; where compared with another copy, unresolved V genes account for less than half of the shortfall, and the remainder is unexplained. Here the sample has approximately 66,000 clones; about 91% occur a single time. The top ten hold around 0.53% of the sample. The sequencing here drew on CD4+ or CD8+ T cells sorted from blood, taken in a trial of the OX40 agonist ivuxolimab. The receptors here all came from an adult with an advanced solid tumor such as melanoma, head and neck, liver or kidney cancer.

The chain has TRBV7-9 and TRBJ2-7; no firm D call. V dropped 11 bases and J dropped 6 bases, with 8 bases sitting between them. Germline V CDR1 and CDR2: SEHNR, FQNEAQ (reference sequence). This CDR3 has 9 residues. The CDR3 here is CAPPAEQYF. As DNA, the CDR3 is TGTGCCCCCCCGGCCGAGCAGTACTTC.

There are a few counts of this clone. The chain links TRBV9 to TRBJ1-1; no firm D call. Trimming stripped 3 bases from V and 0 bases from J, with 6 bases between. The germline CDR1 and CDR2 sequences are SGDLS and YYNGEE. CDR3 length: 13 amino acids. This CDR3 reads CASSAGLNTEAFF. In DNA form, the CDR3 reads TGTGCCAGCAGCGCCGGCCTGAACACTGAAGCTTTCTTT.

J is TRBJ1-6 and V is TRBV18; D possibly corresponds to TRBD1 (5 bases). Per germline, CDR1 KGHSH and CDR2 LQKENI. CDR3 size: 14 residues. V was cut by 6 bases and J by 8 bases, with 14 bases left in between. The DNA of the CDR3 is TGTGCCAGCTCCGCGACAGTAAGTGATTCACCCCTCCACTTT. It yields the protein CASSATVSDSPLHF.

The chain couples TRBV18 to TRBJ1-2, with 9 bases that match TRBD1. V lost 4 bases and J lost 0; bases outside the gene matches: 3. Germline assignment: CDR1 KGHSH and CDR2 LQKENI. This CDR3 region has 15 residues. CDR3 residues: CASSLQGAANYGYTF. The CDR3, as DNA: TGTGCCAGCTCACTACAGGGGGCGGCTAACTATGGCTACACCTTC.

V usage is TRBV7-3 and J usage is TRBJ2-1; 11 bases fit TRBD2. CDR1 SGHTA and CDR2 FQGTGA come from the germline V gene. There are 15 residues in the CDR3. With V trimmed by 5 bases and J by 4 bases, 4 bases remained unmatched. The DNA for the CDR3 is TGTGCCAGCAGCCCACGACTAGCGGGGTACAATGAGCAGTTCTTC. Its translation is CASSPRLAGYNEQFF.

The chain couples TRBV11-1 to TRBJ1-2; 8 nucleotides match TRBD1. Germline V CDR1 and CDR2: SGHAT, FQDESV (reference sequence). The CDR3 length is 13 residues. The V gene end was trimmed by 3 bases and the J gene end by 8 bases; junction bases not matched to a gene: 5. The CDR3 DNA sequence: TGTGCCAGCAGCTTCGACAGGGGAAGCGGCTACACCTTC. Its translation is CASSFDRGSGYTF.

This chain uses TRBV2 with TRBJ1-4; 11 positions agree with TRBD1. CDR1 is SNHLY, CDR2 FYNNEI, per germline. The CDR3 covers 15 residues. J gave up 5 bases and V 7 bases, and 6 bases lay outside the gene matches. The CDR3: CASKPGQGVNEKLFF. The CDR3, as DNA: TGTGCCAGCAAGCCGGGACAGGGGGTGAATGAAAAACTGTTTTTT.

The rearrangement links TRBV11-2 to TRBJ2-1, with 7 bases identical to TRBD1. The CDR3 sequence is 15 residues long. In germline, CDR1 is SGHAT, CDR2 FQNNGV. Trimming took 5 bases from V and 1 from J; bases not matched to a gene: 5. The CDR3: CASSPGTESYNEQFF. The CDR3 bases are TGTGCCAGCAGCCCCGGGACAGAGTCCTACAATGAGCAGTTCTTC.

This clone appeared once. This chain links TRBV19 with TRBJ1-1, with D perhaps TRBD1 (5 bases). The V gene's germline CDR1 is LNHDA and CDR2 SQIVND (reference sequence). V was clipped by 3 bases and J by 8 bases, with 10 bases between them. The CDR3 spans 12 residues. The CDR3 protein is CASSILRGEAFF. The CDR3 DNA reads as TGTGCCAGTAGTATCCTGAGGGGCGAAGCTTTCTTT.

V is TRBV11-2 and J is TRBJ1-2; no reliable D call. The CDR3 is 15 amino acids. Trimming removed 0 bases from V and 5 bases from J, with 13 bases in between. Germline V lookup: CDR1 SGHAT, CDR2 FQNNGV. The CDR3 reads CASSLEPNSAYGYTF. CDR3 nucleotide sequence: TGTGCCAGCAGCTTAGAGCCCAACAGCGCTTATGGCTACACCTTC. The full variable domain, completed using reference TRBV11-2 and TRBJ1-2, is EAGVAQSPRYKIIEKRQSVAFWCNPISGHATLYWYQQILGQGPKLLIQFQNNGVVDDSQLPKDRFSAERLKGVDSTLKIQPAKLEDSAVYLCASSLEPNSAYGYTFGSGTRLTVV.

Notes on this clone: The junction departs from the called germline gene at one end, perhaps through a read error. This chain uses TRBV6-1 with TRBJ2-1, with 10 bases identical to TRBD2. This CDR3 is 15 amino acids long. CDR1 is MNHNS and CDR2 is SASEGT in the germline V gene. The CDR3 sequence: CASSEAGGPYNEQFF. The CDR3 DNA follows: TGTGCCAGCAGCGAAGCGGGGGGGCCCTACAATGAGCAGTTCTTC.

The V call is TRBV2, the J call TRBJ1-5; D call uncertain. With 4 bases removed from V and 3 bases from J, the gap between germline ends came to 4 bases. Germline V CDR1 and CDR2: SNHLY, FYNNEI. CDR3 length equals 12 residues. The CDR3 reads CASSAVNQPQHF. DNA for the CDR3: TGTGCCAGCAGTGCTGTCAATCAGCCCCAGCATTTT.

This clone was seen a handful of times. V is TRBV21-1 and J is TRBJ1-5. TRBV21-1 is marked as a pseudogene. The CDR3 spans 16 residues. CDR3 region: CASSTIRRVSNQPQHF. The DNA for the CDR3 is TGTGCCAGCAGCACGATCAGGAGGGTGAGCAATCAGCCCCAGCATTTT.

The chain combines TRBV11-2 with TRBJ1-1; 9 bases align to TRBD1. This CDR3 contains 15 residues. Losses at the gene ends were 5 bases for V and 4 bases for J; bases not matched to a gene: 8. Looked up from germline, CDR1 is SGHAT and CDR2 is FQNNGV. CDR3 region: CASSIQGAMGTEAFF. DNA for the CDR3: TGTGCCAGCAGCATACAGGGGGCGATGGGCACTGAAGCTTTCTTT.

The gene calls are TRBV19 and TRBJ2-5, with 11 bases lining up with TRBD2. Germline loops: CDR1 LNHDA, CDR2 SQIVND (reference sequence). The CDR3 runs to 16 residues. With V trimmed by 3 bases and J by 1 base, 4 bases remained unmatched. Here the CDR3 reads CASSITGTSGQETQYF. CDR3 DNA: TGTGCCAGTAGTATCACCGGGACTAGCGGCCAAGAGACCCAGTACTTC.

This chain joins TRBV5-1 and TRBJ2-7; D might be TRBD1 (6 bases). Trimming removed 4 bases at V and 5 bases at J, with 13 bases between. The length of the CDR3 is 13 residues. Per germline, CDR1 SGHRS and CDR2 YFSETQ. This CDR3 reads CASSEQGQDEQYF. The CDR3, as DNA: TGCGCCAGCAGCGAACAGGGTCAGGACGAGCAGTACTTC.

V usage is TRBV7-3 and J usage is TRBJ2-1; D remains unclear. Germline-derived CDR1 and CDR2 are SGHTA and FQGTGA. The V and J ends lost 2 bases and 1 base respectively, with 3 bases between them. The CDR3 is 13 residues long. CDR3 in DNA: TGTGCCAGCAGCTTATCGTCCTACAATGAGCAGTTCTTC. It specifies CASSLSSYNEQFF.